This TCR beta chain was captured by sequencing in a study of response to subunit inactivated influenza vaccine listed by TCRdb under 2018. As for the study more broadly: Deep quantitative T cell receptor repertoire profiling was used in the study to track responses to a trivalent subunit inactivated influenza vaccine. The study at large found these results: According to the authors, only a limited number of new T cells may be recruited by each seasonal influenza vaccination.

Library method: RT-PCR. Sequenced on an Illumina HiSeq 2500. Starting from the raw public reads, TCRdb applied fastp trimming at Q25, assembled clones with MiXCR and retained in-frame beta chains. Rows are unified per CDR3 protein, each entry keeping the most common DNA and genes. Across this sample there are around 850,000 distinct CDR3 sequences, with less than 20% seen only once. The top ten hold 11% of the sample. As regards this clonotype: The antigen it recognizes is unknown. The input lacks base qualities; no much larger clone sits a single base away.

CDR1 and CDR2 are drawn from the germline V gene: SGDLS, YYNGEE. V drops 4 bases and J drops 4 bases, leaving 25 bases in between. Counted from cysteine to phenylalanine, this CDR3 has 18 amino acids. Kept here is only the CDR3 DNA, which spans 54 bases and is read in frame from base 1. The chain is encoded by TRBV9 joined to TRBJ2-3; tentative D gene TRBD2, with 6 bases matching. The receptor was isolated from a man over 45 who received an inactivated influenza vaccine. Donor details come from another sample of the same person, matched by shared clones. The starting material was PBMCs from blood, obtained roughly 5 days after vaccination. CDR3 protein: CASSQLPPPGAAADTQYF. The nucleotide sequence is given as TGTGCCAGCAGCCAACTCCCCCCACCGGGAGCTGCAGCAGATACGCAGTATTTT.